This entry lists 31 T cell receptor beta chains sequenced from one sample in a study of shared clonotypes between healthy human individuals (dated by TCRdb to 2019 to 2021). Preparation of the library involved the immunoSEQ multiplex PCR assay. TCRdb re-hosts the immuneACCESS table, in-frame sequences only. Its copies lack some clones; in the studies checked, an unresolved V gene accounts for under half of them, and the cause for the rest is not known. The sample table shows about 1.4 million clones, and 96% are seen once. Over 1% of the sample is held by the ten biggest clonotypes. Sequencing was performed on naive CD4+ T cells sorted from blood. What this sample's cell subset or site label stands for: CD45RA+ positively selected. These receptors all come from a man between 25 and 39 years old in good health.

V gene TRBV27 combines with J gene TRBJ2-1; TRBD2 matches at 7 bases. With 4 bases clipped from V and 2 bases from J, the junction kept 8 bases outside the gene matches. This CDR3 spans 16 amino acids. Germline loops: CDR1 MNHEY, CDR2 SMNVEV (reference sequence). The CDR3 DNA follows: TGTGCCAGCAGTTCCCCCTTACTAGCGACCTACAATGAGCAGTTCTTC. Its translation: CASSSPLLATYNEQFF.

The rearrangement links TRBV5-6 to TRBJ1-5, with D perhaps TRBD1 (5 bases). V gave up 3 bases and J gave up 5 bases, with 6 bases separating them. The CDR3 contains 12 residues. The germline CDR1 and CDR2 sequences are SGHDT and YYEEEE. CDR3 in DNA: TGTGCCAGCAGCTGGGGCGATCAGCCCCAGCATTTT. It translates to CASSWGDQPQHF.

As for this clone: Distinct nucleotide sequences in the sample also encode this CDR3. The genes are TRBV5-1 and TRBJ2-1; either TRBD1 or TRBD2 may fit D (5 bases each). V was cut by 4 bases and J by 5 bases, with 10 bases left in between. This CDR3 contains 13 residues. Germline V gene lookup returns CDR1 SGHRS and CDR2 YFSETQ. The CDR3 nucleotides are TGCGCCAGCAGCGGGGACGGACACAATGAGCAGTTCTTC. This encodes CASSGDGHNEQFF.

The chain has TRBV5-4 and TRBJ1-2; D not certain. Germline CDR1 SGHNT, CDR2 YYREEE (reference sequence). The V end lost 1 base, the J end lost 4 bases, and 8 bases lay between the germline ends. The CDR3 covers 13 residues. The CDR3 sequence: CASSLREGYGYTF. CDR3 nucleotides: TGTGCCAGCAGCTTGAGGGAGGGCTATGGCTACACCTTC.

The gene calls are TRBV27 and TRBJ2-7; D possibly matches TRBD1 or TRBD2 (5 bases each). The CDR3 extends over 14 amino acids. Germline V gives CDR1 MNHEY, CDR2 SMNVEV (reference sequence). Between the trimmed V and J ends, which lost 3 bases and 0 bases, there was a span of 9 bases. The CDR3, as DNA: TGTGCCAGCAGTTTCGAGGGGACCTCCTACGAGCAGTACTTC. Translating gives CASSFEGTSYEQYF.

The chain links TRBV27 to TRBJ2-2; D call uncertain. Germline V lookup: CDR1 MNHEY, CDR2 SMNVEV (reference sequence). Trimming stripped 0 bases from V and 6 bases from J, with 11 bases between. This CDR3 is built from 15 residues. CDR3: CASSLSKGFSGELFF. In DNA, the CDR3 is TGTGCCAGCAGTTTATCGAAAGGGTTCTCCGGGGAGCTGTTTTTT.

This chain joins TRBV28 and TRBJ2-2; the D gene is possibly TRBD2 (5 bases). CDR3 length: 14 residues. Germline-derived CDR1 and CDR2 are MDHEN and SYDVKM. V was cut by 7 bases and J by 4 bases, with 13 bases left in between. CDR3 amino acids: CASNPPGGTGELFF. CDR3 nucleotide sequence: TGTGCCAGCAACCCCCCCGGAGGCACCGGGGAGCTGTTTTTT.

This clone was detected once. The chain is built from TRBV11-2 and TRBJ1-5; 9 bases line up with TRBD1. The CDR3 loop spans 13 amino acids. Per the germline V gene, CDR1 is SGHAT and CDR2 is FQNNGV. Trimming at V came to 4 bases and at J to 5 bases, leaving 0 bases not matched to a gene. In DNA, the CDR3 is TGTGCCAGCAGCTGGGACAGGGATCAGCCCCAGCATTTT. As protein: CASSWDRDQPQHF.

The chain employs TRBV5-4 and TRBJ2-5, with a weak D call TRBD1 (6 bases). This CDR3 contains 14 residues. Germline V gene lookup returns CDR1 SGHNT and CDR2 YYREEE (reference sequence). V lost 5 bases and J 7 bases, leaving 18 bases between the germline ends. CDR3 in amino acids: CASRVLLQGGTQYF. CDR3 in DNA: TGTGCCAGCAGGGTACTGCTTCAAGGGGGGACCCAGTACTTC.

The chain carries TRBV19 and TRBJ2-2; 9 bases align to TRBD2. Germline V gene lookup returns CDR1 LNHDA and CDR2 SQIVND (reference sequence). CDR3 length: 22 residues. The trim removed 9 bases at V and 0 bases at J, leaving 26 bases unmatched. Written as DNA, the CDR3 is TGTGCCAGAACCGCCGGGACCCCGACCGCGGGAGGGCCGTCCGCGAACACCGGGGAGCTGTTTTTT. This gives the protein CARTAGTPTAGGPSANTGELFF.

This chain joins TRBV28 and TRBJ1-5; D is ambiguous. Trimming left V 2 bases short and J 1 base short, with 9 bases between. The CDR3 runs 15 residues. Germline V gene sequence: CDR1 MDHEN, CDR2 SYDVKM. The chain's CDR3 is CASSLGVFSNQPQHF. CDR3 DNA sequence: TGTGCCAGCAGTTTAGGGGTCTTCAGCAATCAGCCCCAGCATTTT.

This clone appeared a few times. This sequence joins TRBV5-4 and TRBJ2-2, with 10 bases matching TRBD1. Losses at the gene ends were 5 bases for V and 2 bases for J; bases not matched to a gene: 3. The CDR3 extends over 15 amino acids. Looked up from germline, CDR1 is SGHNT and CDR2 is YYREEE (reference sequence). The CDR3 loop reads CASRRTGGNTGELFF. The CDR3 bases are TGTGCCAGCAGGCGGACAGGGGGAAACACCGGGGAGCTGTTTTTT.

V and J are TRBV28 and TRBJ1-5; maybe TRBD1 (6 bases). V was pared by 5 bases and J by 6 bases, with 17 bases between. The length of the CDR3 is 15 residues. Germline CDR1 reads MDHEN; CDR2 reads SYDVKM. CDR3 DNA sequence: TGTGCCAGCAGTCAGCTACAGGGAGGGGTTCAGCCCCAGCATTTT. Its protein product is CASSQLQGGVQPQHF.

The chain links TRBV6-6 to TRBJ1-1; D perhaps matches TRBD1 (5 bases). This CDR3 has 14 residues. The V gene lost 6 bases and the J gene lost 1 base, with 12 bases spanning the gap. Germline CDR1 reads MNHNY; CDR2 reads SVGAGI (reference sequence). This CDR3 reads CASRSSDKNTEAFF. Written as DNA, the CDR3 is TGTGCCAGCAGATCCTCGGACAAGAACACTGAAGCTTTCTTT.

The V call is TRBV5-1, the J call TRBJ2-7, with D maybe TRBD1 (5 bases). Deletions cut 0 bases from V and 0 bases from J, with 10 bases between. Germline V CDR1 and CDR2: SGHRS, YFSETQ. This CDR3 comprises 15 residues. The CDR3 reads CASSLEGAHSYEQYF. In DNA form, the CDR3 reads TGCGCCAGCAGCTTGGAAGGGGCGCACTCCTACGAGCAGTACTTC.

V and J are TRBV28 and TRBJ2-5; weak D call: TRBD1 (6 bases). V lost 0 bases and J lost 0, with 14 bases in between. The CDR3 runs to 17 residues. Per the germline V gene, CDR1 is MDHEN and CDR2 is SYDVKM. The CDR3 nucleotides are TGTGCCAGCAGTTTATGGGGTACAGGGCCCCACCAAGAGACCCAGTACTTC. Residues: CASSLWGTGPHQETQYF.

The chain employs TRBV7-3 and TRBJ2-2, with TRBD2 matching 7 bases. Germline-derived CDR1 and CDR2 are SGHTA and FQGTGA. Unmatched junction bases numbered 4, after V lost 6 bases and J lost 3 bases. This CDR3 comprises 14 residues. The CDR3 is CASRPGGDTGELFF. In DNA, the CDR3 is TGTGCCAGCAGACCGGGAGGCGACACCGGGGAGCTGTTTTTT.

About this clone: The sample contains more than one DNA sequence encoding this CDR3. The chain combines TRBV6-5 with TRBJ2-7; 8 nucleotides match TRBD1. This CDR3 has 15 amino acids. Germline CDR1 MNHEY, CDR2 SVGAGI. J lost 2 bases, V lost 0 bases, and 3 bases had no gene match. CDR3 sequence reads: CASSYSGTGTYEQYF. CDR3 bases: TGTGCCAGCAGTTACTCTGGGACAGGTACCTACGAGCAGTACTTC.

The chain has TRBV29-1 and TRBJ2-2; TRBD1 agrees at 7 bases. CDR3 size: 13 residues. The germline gives CDR1 SQVTM, CDR2 ANQGSEA. V was clipped by 5 bases and J by 4 bases; unmatched bases: 4. CDR3 residues: CSVQTGLTGELFF. CDR3 nucleotide sequence: TGCAGCGTTCAGACAGGGCTCACCGGGGAGCTGTTTTTT.

This chain uses TRBV7-6 with TRBJ2-6; tentatively, D is TRBD1 (7 bases). Germline-derived CDR1 and CDR2 are SGHVS and FNYEAQ. With 2 bases removed from V and 3 bases from J, the gap between germline ends came to 23 bases. This CDR3 contains 20 residues. The CDR3 bases are TGTGCCAGCAGCTTATTGCGCCCGACCAGGGGGGTCGGTGGGGCCAACGTCCTGACTTTC. Its translation is CASSLLRPTRGVGGANVLTF.

V gene TRBV20-1 combines with J gene TRBJ1-1; D is undetermined. V lost 0 bases to trimming and J lost 6 bases, with 5 bases between them. The germline gives CDR1 DFQATT, CDR2 SNEGSKA (reference sequence). This CDR3 comprises 11 residues. The CDR3 sequence is CSARDVAEAFF. CDR3 in DNA: TGCAGTGCTAGAGATGTCGCTGAAGCTTTCTTT.

V is TRBV11-2 and J is TRBJ2-2; a possible D gene is TRBD2 (5 bases). Germline V CDR1 and CDR2: SGHAT, FQNNGV. The V gene lost 1 base and the J gene lost 3 bases, with 15 bases spanning the gap. The CDR3 consists of 17 residues. In nucleotides, the CDR3 is TGTGCCAGCAGCTTAGTGTTCCAGCAGGACTACACCGGGGAGCTGTTTTTT. Protein: CASSLVFQQDYTGELFF.

The chain carries TRBV12-5 and TRBJ1-2; D uncertain. CDR3 size: 10 residues. Trimming removed 3 bases at V and 14 bases at J, with 10 bases between. The germline V gene has CDR1 LGHNT and CDR2 FRNRAP. CDR3 protein: CASGFPDPTF. CDR3 DNA: TGTGCTAGTGGTTTTCCCGATCCGACCTTC.

Worth noting for this clone: Different DNA sequences within this sample yield the same CDR3. The J gene is TRBJ2-2, the V gene TRBV27, with D uncertain. V gave up 3 bases and J gave up 2 bases, with 4 bases separating them. CDR1 is MNHEY and CDR2 is SMNVEV in the germline V gene (reference sequence). This CDR3 comprises 13 residues. In nucleotides, the CDR3 is TGTGCCAGCAGTTTCGGAAACACCGGGGAGCTGTTTTTT. This codes for CASSFGNTGELFF.

J is TRBJ2-7 and V is TRBV11-2; 9 bases fit TRBD1. Trimming removed 1 base from V and 3 bases from J; junction bases left unmatched: 7. The CDR3 consists of 16 residues. Germline-derived CDR1 and CDR2 are SGHAT and FQNNGV. In nucleotides, the CDR3 is TGTGCCAGCAGCTTAGCAGGGACAGGGATAAACTACGAGCAGTACTTC. This translates into CASSLAGTGINYEQYF.

The chain couples TRBV5-1 to TRBJ1-4; D ambiguous. The CDR3 consists of 15 residues. Germline CDR1 SGHRS, CDR2 YFSETQ. With 1 base removed from V and 7 bases from J, the gap between germline ends came to 14 bases. CDR3 DNA: TGCGCCAGCAGCTTGACCGGCGGCGGGAGTGAAAAACTGTTTTTT. Encoded protein: CASSLTGGGSEKLFF.

The count of this clone is one. V is TRBV19 and J is TRBJ2-3; a weak D match, TRBD2 (5 bases). There are 13 residues in the CDR3. CDR1 is LNHDA and CDR2 is SQIVND in the germline V gene (reference sequence). Trimming left V 8 bases short and J 4 bases short, with 13 bases between. As DNA, the CDR3 is TGTGCCAGTGGAACTAGTAACCCAGATACGCAGTATTTT. Translated: CASGTSNPDTQYF.

This chain links TRBV2 with TRBJ2-1, with 9 bases identical to TRBD1. The trim removed 8 bases at V and 4 bases at J, leaving 9 bases unmatched. The CDR3 is made up of 15 amino acids. CDR1 is SNHLY and CDR2 is FYNNEI in the germline V gene. Here the CDR3 DNA reads TGTGCCAGCCGAAATACAGGGGGCTCTTACAATGAGCAGTTCTTC. Protein product: CASRNTGGSYNEQFF.

V gene TRBV10-3 combines with J gene TRBJ1-1, with TRBD1 matching over 10 bases. There are 15 residues in the CDR3. Trimming removed 6 bases from V and 4 bases from J; junction bases left unmatched: 8. The germline V gene has CDR1 ENHRY and CDR2 SYGVKD. The CDR3 nucleotides are TGTGCCATCAGCGCGGGACAGGGGATTGGCACTGAAGCTTTCTTT. Its translation is CAISAGQGIGTEAFF.

The count of this clone is one. The rearrangement uses TRBV10-3 and TRBJ1-2; D might be TRBD1 (5 bases). Looked up from germline, CDR1 is ENHRY and CDR2 is SYGVKD. V lost 3 bases and J lost 4, with 12 bases in between. The CDR3 has 14 amino acids. The CDR3 bases are TGTGCCATCAGTGAAGCAGGGACCCCCTATGGCTACACCTTC. Amino acid sequence: CAISEAGTPYGYTF.

The rearrangement joins TRBV5-5 to TRBJ1-2; D is uncertain. CDR1 is SGHKS and CDR2 is YYEKEE in the germline V gene (reference sequence). The V gene lost 4 bases and the J gene lost 1 base, with 11 bases spanning the gap. CDR3 length: 14 residues. The CDR3 is CASSARTGNYGYTF. CDR3 in DNA: TGTGCCAGCAGCGCCCGGACGGGTAACTATGGCTACACCTTC.